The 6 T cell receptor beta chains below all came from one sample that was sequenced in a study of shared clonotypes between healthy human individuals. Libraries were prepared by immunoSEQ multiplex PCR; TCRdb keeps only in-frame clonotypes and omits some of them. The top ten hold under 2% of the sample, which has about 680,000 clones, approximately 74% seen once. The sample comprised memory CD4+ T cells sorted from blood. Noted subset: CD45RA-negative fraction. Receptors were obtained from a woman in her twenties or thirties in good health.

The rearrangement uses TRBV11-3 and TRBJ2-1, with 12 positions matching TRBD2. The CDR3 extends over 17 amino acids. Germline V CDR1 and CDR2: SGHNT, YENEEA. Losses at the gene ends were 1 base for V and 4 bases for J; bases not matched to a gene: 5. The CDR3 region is CASSLVFGLAGYNEQFF. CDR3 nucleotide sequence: TGTGCCAGCAGCTTAGTGTTCGGACTAGCGGGATACAATGAGCAGTTCTTC.

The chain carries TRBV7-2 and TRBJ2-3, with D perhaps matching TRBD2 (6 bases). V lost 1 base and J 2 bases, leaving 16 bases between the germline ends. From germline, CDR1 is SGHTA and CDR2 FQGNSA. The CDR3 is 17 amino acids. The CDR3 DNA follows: TGTGCCAGCAGCTTAGAGGCGGGCGGGACGTTCACAGATACGCAGTATTTT. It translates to CASSLEAGGTFTDTQYF.

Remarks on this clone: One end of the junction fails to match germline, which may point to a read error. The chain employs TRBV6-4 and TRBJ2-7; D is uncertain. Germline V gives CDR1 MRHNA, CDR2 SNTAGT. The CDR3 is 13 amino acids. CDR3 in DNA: TGTGTCAGCAGCGCGGACCGGCCCTACGAGCAGTACTTC. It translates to CVSSADRPYEQYF.

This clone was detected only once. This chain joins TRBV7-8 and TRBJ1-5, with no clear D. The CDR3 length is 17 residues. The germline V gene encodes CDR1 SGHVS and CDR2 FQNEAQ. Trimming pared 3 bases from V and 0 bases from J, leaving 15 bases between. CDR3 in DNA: TGTGCCAGCAGCTTTGGCGCTCACCCATATAGCAATCAGCCCCAGCATTTT. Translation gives CASSFGAHPYSNQPQHF. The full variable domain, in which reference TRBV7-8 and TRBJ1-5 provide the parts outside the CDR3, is GAGVSQSPRYKVAKRGQDVALRCDPISGHVSLFWYQQALGQGPEFLTYFQNEAQLDKSGLPSDRFFAERPEGSVSTLKIQRTQQEDSAVYLCASSFGAHPYSNQPQHFGDGTRLSIL.

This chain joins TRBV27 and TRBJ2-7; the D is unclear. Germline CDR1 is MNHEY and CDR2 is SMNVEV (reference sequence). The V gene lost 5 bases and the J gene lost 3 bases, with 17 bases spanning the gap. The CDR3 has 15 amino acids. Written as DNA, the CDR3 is TGTGCCAGCAGTCCTCTGGCACCCACGAACTACGAGCAGTACTTC. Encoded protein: CASSPLAPTNYEQYF.

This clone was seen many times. CDR3 sequence (DNA): TGTGCCAGCAGCCAACAAAGGACTGAAGCTTTCTTT. Its translation is CASSQQRTEAFF. The rearrangement uses TRBV14 and TRBJ1-1, with D hard to call. Per germline, CDR1 SGHDN and CDR2 FVKESK. The CDR3 extends over 12 amino acids. With 2 bases removed from V and 5 bases from J, the gap between germline ends came to 6 bases.